A selection of T cell receptor beta chains follows, all from one sample in a study of T cell responses to AZD1222 COVID-19 vaccine. Clones were read by immunoSEQ multiplex PCR, and TCRdb kept only the in-frame ones, dropping some. This sample yields some 130,000 clones, of which around 90% are seen a single time; over 2.5% belongs to the top ten. Sequenced material: peripheral blood, taken on day 0 of AZD1222 vaccination. The source is an adult in good health. Each CDR3 is given with its conserved first and last residue. D genes are given only for firm matches. The listing skips clone size in some rows; elsewhere it reads once, few, many or a size class.

>TRBD2|-|TRBJ2-7|TRBV7-6
CASSPLSGGTPYEQYF
TGTGCCAGCAGCCCCCTAAGCGGGGGGACCCCTTACGAGCAGTACTTC
>TRBD1|-|TRBJ2-7|TRBV18
CASSPERTGLAPRSYEQYF
TGTGCCAGCTCACCCGAGAGGACAGGGTTAGCCCCACGCTCCTACGAGCAGTACTTC
>TRBD1|-|TRBJ1-6|TRBV30
CAWKKGAGNSPLHF
TGTGCCTGGAAGAAGGGGGCTGGTAATTCACCCCTCCACTTT
>-|-|TRBJ2-7|TRBV15
CATSRVNSYEQYF
TGTGCCACCAGCAGAGTTAATAGTTACGAGCAGTACTTC
>-|-|TRBJ1-2|TRBV24-1
CATSDFRQPYGYTF
TGTGCCACCAGTGATTTCCGACAGCCCTATGGCTACACCTTC
>-|-|TRBJ1-3|TRBV4-2
CASSQDWGASGNTIYF
TGTGCCAGCAGCCAAGATTGGGGGGCCTCTGGAAACACCATATATTTT
>-|once|TRBJ1-1|TRBV19
CASTHREVLEAFF
TGTGCCAGTACTCACAGGGAGGTGCTCGAAGCTTTCTTT
>TRBD1|once|TRBJ2-7|TRBV19
CASWDSSPIQYF
TGTGCCAGCTGGGACAGCAGTCCAATTCAGTACTTC
>-|-|TRBJ1-1|TRBV29-1
CSAGGMAFF
TGCAGCGCCGGGGGGATGGCTTTCTTT
>-|-|TRBJ2-7|TRBV10-3
CAIKAALETYEQYF
TGTGCCATCAAGGCGGCGTTAGAGACCTACGAGCAGTACTTC
>TRBD1|-|TRBJ1-1|TRBV19
CASDNRGGTEAFF
TGTGCCAGCGACAACAGGGGAGGAACTGAAGCTTTCTTT
>-|-|TRBJ1-1|TRBV3-1/TRBV3-2
CASSQDLRTEEAFF
TGTGCCAGCAGCCAAGACCTGAGGACAGAAGAAGCTTTCTTT
>-|-|TRBJ2-4|TRBV30
CAWGQENIQYF
TGTGCCTGGGGCCAGGAGAACATTCAGTACTTC
>-|few|TRBJ1-5|TRBV4-2
CASREQALYSNQPQHF
TGTGCCAGCAGGGAACAGGCTCTTTATAGCAATCAGCCCCAGCATTTT
>-|-|TRBJ1-2|TRBV28
CASSSTGVANYGYTF
TGTGCCAGCAGTTCAACAGGCGTAGCTAACTATGGCTACACCTTC
>-|-|TRBJ2-7|TRBV7-2
CASSHSQGRDEQYF
TGTGCCAGCAGCCATAGTCAGGGAAGGGACGAGCAGTACTTC
>-|-|TRBJ1-1|TRBV28
CASSLVLGSGGNTEAFF
TGTGCCAGCAGTTTAGTGCTAGGCTCGGGGGGGAACACTGAAGCTTTCTTT
>TRBD1|-|TRBJ1-5|TRBV30
CAWSLGQGSNQPQHF
TGTGCCTGGAGCCTCGGACAGGGAAGCAATCAGCCCCAGCATTTT
>TRBD2|-|TRBJ2-7|TRBV2
CASSRTPTSGRTYEQYF
TGTGCCAGCAGTCGTACACCGACTAGCGGGAGGACCTACGAGCAGTACTTC
>-|-|TRBJ1-4|TRBV30
CAWSGDLPTTNEKLFF
TGTGCCTGGAGTGGGGACCTCCCCACAACTAATGAAAAACTGTTTTTT
>TRBD1|-|TRBJ1-5|TRBV19
CASSVGQGRNQPQHF
TGTGCCAGTAGTGTCGGACAGGGACGGAATCAGCCCCAGCATTTT
>TRBD1|-|TRBJ1-2|TRBV6-5
CASSYLTGGGGYTF
TGTGCCAGCAGTTACTTGACAGGGGGCGGTGGCTACACCTTC
>TRBD2|-|TRBJ2-2|TRBV10-1
CASRDGTSGNTGELFF
TGCGCCAGCAGGGACGGGACTAGCGGGAACACCGGGGAGCTGTTTTTT
>TRBD1|-|TRBJ1-6|TRBV27
CASSFRTGNSPLHF
TGTGCCAGCAGTTTTAGGACAGGGAATTCACCCCTCCACTTT
>-|-|TRBJ2-2|TRBV5-1
CASSRGQFGELFF
TGCGCCAGCAGTCGCGGACAGTTCGGGGAGCTGTTTTTT
>-|-|TRBJ2-1|TRBV6-5
CASKREDVSYNEQFF
TGTGCCAGCAAACGAGAGGACGTCTCCTACAATGAGCAGTTCTTC
>-|once|TRBJ1-5|TRBV5-6
CASSGRGRDQPQHF
TGTGCCAGCAGCGGGAGGGGCAGAGATCAGCCCCAGCATTTT
>-|once|TRBJ1-5|TRBV10-3
CAISESTSQPQHF
TGTGCCATCAGTGAAAGTACTTCCCAGCCCCAGCATTTT
>-|-|TRBJ1-6|TRBV12-3/TRBV12-4
CASSLRDNSPLHF
TGTGCCAGCAGTTTACGGGATAATTCACCCCTCCACTTT
>-|-|TRBJ1-1|TRBV5-5
CASTKDGPNTEAFF
TGTGCCAGCACTAAGGACGGGCCGAACACTGAAGCTTTCTTT
>TRBD1|-|TRBJ2-2|TRBV5-1
CASSSLKGQGLAGELFF
TGCGCCAGCAGCTCGCTGAAGGGACAGGGACTGGCCGGGGAGCTGTTTTTT
>-|-|TRBJ1-1|TRBV10-2
CASSEGFTEAFF
TGCGCCAGCAGTGAGGGTTTCACTGAAGCTTTCTTT
>-|-|TRBJ2-1|TRBV11-3
CASSLVGGGSAEQFF
TGTGCCAGCAGCTTAGTAGGGGGAGGGTCCGCTGAGCAGTTCTTC
>TRBD2|-|TRBJ2-5|TRBV2
CASLRTSGSTQETQYF
TGTGCCAGCCTTAGGACTAGCGGGAGCACCCAAGAGACCCAGTACTTC
>-|-|TRBJ1-5|TRBV10-2
CASSLTGSNQPQHF
TGCGCCAGCAGTTTAACGGGGAGCAATCAGCCCCAGCATTTT
>-|-|TRBJ2-7|TRBV18
CASSPPGRPREQYF
TGTGCCAGCTCACCACCGGGCCGCCCGAGGGAGCAGTACTTC
>-|-|TRBJ1-2|TRBV20-1
CSASMVNYGYTF
TGCAGTGCTAGTATGGTTAACTATGGCTACACCTTC
>-|-|TRBJ1-2|TRBV21-1
CASSTLTGGRDYGYTF
TGTGCCAGCAGCACCCTTACAGGGGGTAGGGACTATGGCTACACCTTC
>TRBD2|-|TRBJ2-5|TRBV5-1
CASSLAAGVRQETQYF
TGCGCCAGCAGCTTGGCGGCGGGAGTGAGGCAAGAGACCCAGTACTTC
>TRBD2|-|TRBJ2-1|TRBV29-1
CSVEEWASGSNEQFF
TGCAGCGTTGAAGAATGGGCTAGCGGGAGCAATGAGCAGTTCTTC
>-|-|TRBJ2-1|TRBV19
CASSPLSLDSDNEQFF
TGTGCCAGTAGTCCCCTCTCCCTGGACAGCGACAATGAGCAGTTCTTC
>-|-|TRBJ1-6|TRBV3-1/TRBV3-2
CASSQGHNGSPLHF
TGTGCCAGCAGCCAAGGACACAACGGTTCACCCCTCCACTTT
>-|-|TRBJ2-5|TRBV2
CASRGLQETQYF
TGTGCCAGCAGGGGACTTCAAGAGACCCAGTACTTC
>TRBD2|-|TRBJ2-7|TRBV9
CASSKGGSSYEQYF
TGTGCCAGCAGCAAAGGCGGGAGCTCCTACGAGCAGTACTTC
>-|-|TRBJ1-1|TRBV6-5
CASSYVGVNTEAFF
TGTGCCAGCAGTTACGTTGGTGTGAACACTGAAGCTTTCTTT
>-|-|TRBJ1-1|TRBV6-2/TRBV6-3
CASSRGFEAFF
TGTGCCAGCAGCCGGGGATTTGAAGCTTTCTTT
>TRBD2|-|TRBJ2-5|TRBV29-1
CSVTGLAGRGVETQYF
TGCAGCGTTACCGGACTAGCGGGACGCGGGGTGGAGACCCAGTACTTC
>-|-|TRBJ2-1|TRBV4-2
CASSHQAQAFNEQFF
TGTGCCAGCAGCCACCAAGCTCAGGCTTTTAATGAGCAGTTCTTC
>TRBD1|-|TRBJ1-4|TRBV7-2
CASSQRTGSTEKLFF
TGTGCCAGCAGCCAGAGGACAGGGTCGACTGAAAAACTGTTTTTT
>-|-|TRBJ2-6|TRBV5-4
CASSLETSGANVLTF
TGTGCCAGCAGCTTGGAGACCTCTGGGGCCAACGTCCTGACTTTC
>-|-|TRBJ1-1|TRBV5-5
CASSLRRGTEAFF
TGTGCCAGCAGCTTGCGAAGGGGGACTGAAGCTTTCTTT
>-|-|TRBJ2-1|TRBV5-5
CASSLSPGSSYNEQFF
TGTGCCAGCAGCTTGTCTCCCGGAAGCTCCTACAATGAGCAGTTCTTC
>-|-|TRBJ1-4|TRBV9
CASSSRNGGEKLFF
TGTGCCAGCAGCTCCCGTAATGGCGGGGAAAAACTGTTTTTT
>-|-|TRBJ2-5|TRBV19
CASNGAQQETQYF
TGTGCCAGTAATGGTGCGCAGCAAGAGACCCAGTACTTC
>TRBD1|-|TRBJ2-2|TRBV11-2
CASSPRTGTAGELFF
TGTGCCAGCAGCCCTCGGACAGGGACGGCCGGGGAGCTGTTTTTT
>-|-|TRBJ1-1|TRBV19
CASSMGPGEAFF
TGTGCCAGTAGTATGGGGCCCGGTGAAGCTTTCTTT
>TRBD2|-|TRBJ2-4|TRBV28
CASSYGLADLSRTNIQYF
TGTGCCAGCAGTTACGGACTAGCGGACCTATCACGGACAAACATTCAGTACTTC
>-|-|TRBJ2-1|TRBV4-2
CASSQSPVYNEQFF
TGTGCCAGCAGCCAATCACCAGTCTACAATGAGCAGTTCTTC
>-|-|TRBJ1-4|TRBV5-1
CASSPTLTSFNEKLFF
TGCGCCAGCAGCCCGACACTGACATCCTTTAATGAAAAACTGTTTTTT